A single sample gave rise to the 3 T cell receptor beta chains below, sequenced in a study of OX40 agonist ivuxolimab in advanced cancers. TCRdb's copy holds only in-frame clones and misses some; the assay was immunoSEQ multiplex PCR. The data show roughly 15,000 clones, around nine tenths seen once. This specimen consisted of CD4+ or CD8+ T cells sorted from blood, obtained in a trial of the OX40 agonist ivuxolimab. Receptors originate from an adult with an advanced solid tumor such as melanoma, head and neck, liver or kidney cancer.

J is TRBJ2-7 and V is TRBV9, with a weak D call TRBD1 (5 bases). This CDR3 is 14 amino acids long. Germline V gives CDR1 SGDLS, CDR2 YYNGEE. Trimming removed 4 bases from V and 3 bases from J, with 14 bases in between. CDR3 nucleotide sequence: TGTGCCAGCAGCCCAGGGTGGGGTGGCTACGAGCAGTACTTC. Amino acids: CASSPGWGGYEQYF.

The rearrangement links TRBV6-1 to TRBJ2-2, with unresolved D. This CDR3 has 15 residues. V lost 8 bases, J lost 0 bases, and 13 bases lay in between. CDR1 and CDR2 (germline): MNHNS, SASEGT. CDR3 loop: CASGPWVANTGELFF. The DNA for the CDR3 is TGTGCCAGCGGTCCTTGGGTGGCGAACACCGGGGAGCTGTTTTTT.

This clone occurred once. V is TRBV5-4 and J is TRBJ2-2; 8 bases align to TRBD1. This CDR3 has 16 amino acids. Germline CDR1 SGHNT, CDR2 YYREEE (reference sequence). The ends lost 3 bases at V and 1 base at J; junction bases unmatched: 5. CDR3 sequence (DNA): TGTGCCAGCAGCTCGAGACAGGGGAAGAACACCGGGGAGCTGTTTTTT. Translating it yields CASSSRQGKNTGELFF.